Below, 20 T cell receptor beta chains from the same sample are listed, as sequenced in a study of blood T cell repertoires in COVID-19. Sequencing was performed with immunoSEQ multiplex PCR; in TCRdb, only in-frame clones are kept and a portion is missing. This table holds about 120,000 clones, 76% found once. Source material: peripheral blood. The receptors originated from a woman aged 80 or over with acute or convalescent COVID-19.

V is TRBV7-2 and J is TRBJ2-6; D remains unclear. V was trimmed by 1 base and J by 2 bases, leaving 6 bases between them. Germline CDR1 SGHTA, CDR2 FQGNSA. The CDR3 length is 15 residues. As DNA, the CDR3 is TGTGCCAGCAGCTTAGGTGTAACTGGGGCCAACGTCCTGACTTTC. Protein sequence: CASSLGVTGANVLTF. Based on the CDR3 plus reference TRBV7-2 and TRBJ2-6, the full variable domain is GAGVSQSPSNKVTEKGKDVELRCDPISGHTALYWYRQSLGQGLEFLIYFQGNSAPDKSGLPSDRFSAERTGGSVSTLTIQRTQQEDSAVYLCASSLGVTGANVLTFGAGSRLTVL.

The chain joins TRBV28 to TRBJ1-6, with D possibly TRBD1 on 6 matching bases. V shed 2 bases and J shed 10 bases, with 12 bases lying between them. From germline, CDR1 is MDHEN and CDR2 SYDVKM. There are 14 residues in the CDR3. CDR3 region: CASSLNRVSSPLHF. The CDR3, as DNA: TGTGCCAGCAGTTTAAACAGGGTCAGCTCACCCCTCCACTTT.

The chain links TRBV30 to TRBJ2-5, with 8 positions matching TRBD2. The CDR3 sequence is 15 residues long. Trimming at V came to 3 bases and at J to 4 bases, leaving 10 bases not matched to a gene. Germline values: CDR1 GTSNPN, CDR2 SVGIG (reference sequence). The CDR3 DNA reads TGTGCCTGGAGCCGCCAAACGGGAGGGAGAGAGACCCAGTACTTC. Its protein is CAWSRQTGGRETQYF.

The chain joins TRBV29-1 to TRBJ2-7; tentatively, D is TRBD2 (5 bases). CDR1 is SQVTM, CDR2 ANQGSEA, per germline. The ends were cut back, 6 bases at V and 6 bases at J, with 21 bases in the middle. CDR3 length: 14 amino acids. CDR3 coding DNA: TGCAGCGTAATGATCAGTCGCTCCGCGGGCGAGCAGTACTTC. Protein sequence: CSVMISRSAGEQYF.

The V call is TRBV3-1 (or the pseudogene TRBV3-2), the J call TRBJ2-5; D may be TRBD1 (5 bases). CDR1 and CDR2 from the germline V gene are LGHDT and YNNKEL (reference sequence). V dropped 0 bases and J dropped 4 bases, with 9 bases sitting between them. The CDR3 is 14 residues long. The CDR3 DNA is TGTGCCAGCAGCCAAGAAAGGGGTCGAGAGACCCAGTACTTC. It specifies CASSQERGRETQYF.

This rearrangement joins TRBV5-1 to TRBJ1-2; 7 positions agree with TRBD1. The V gene end was trimmed by 5 bases and the J gene end by 5 bases; junction bases not matched to a gene: 12. The CDR3 totals 15 residues. Germline V CDR1 and CDR2: SGHRS, YFSETQ. As DNA, the CDR3 is TGCGCCAGCAGGACAGGGTCCAGGGGGTTGTATGGCTACACCTTC. It yields the protein CASRTGSRGLYGYTF.

This clone was seen a few times. V and J are TRBV5-8 and TRBJ2-6; D gene unclear. Germline CDR1 is SGHTS and CDR2 is YDEGEE. The CDR3 is made up of 16 amino acids. V shed 0 bases and J shed 0 bases, with 7 bases lying between them. CDR3 sequence reads: CASSLAVSSGANVLTF. The CDR3 DNA sequence: TGTGCCAGCAGCTTGGCCGTTAGCTCTGGGGCCAACGTCCTGACTTTC.

The rearrangement links TRBV7-8 to TRBJ2-3, with D unresolved. Per germline, CDR1 SGHVS and CDR2 FQNEAQ. The CDR3 has 12 amino acids. V shed 5 bases and J shed 2 bases, with 5 bases lying between them. CDR3 DNA sequence: TGTGCCAGCAGCACAAACACAGATACGCAGTATTTT. Translated, it gives CASSTNTDTQYF.

This chain connects TRBV29-1 to TRBJ2-3; TRBD1 matches 8 bases. The CDR3 consists of 15 residues. V dropped 1 base and J dropped 4; count of bases not matched to a gene: 7. Germline V gene data show CDR1 as SQVTM and CDR2 as ANQGSEA. The CDR3 DNA is TGCAGCGTTGAAGTTACTGGACAGGGCGCAGATACGCAGTATTTT. Protein: CSVEVTGQGADTQYF.

The chain uses TRBV6-2 or TRBV6-3 and TRBJ2-1; a weak D match, TRBD2 (7 bases). Germline values: CDR1 MNHEY, CDR2 SVGEGT. The CDR3 has 16 residues. Trimming removed 6 bases from V and 0 bases from J, with 15 bases in between. CDR3 residues: CASSPLRGGSYNEQFF. The CDR3 region has the DNA TGTGCCAGCAGCCCTTTGAGGGGGGGCTCCTACAATGAGCAGTTCTTC.

This clone was seen a handful of times. CDR3 nucleotides: TGTGCCAGCAGCTTAGCGCTGGGCGGGTTCTCCTACGAGCAGTACTTC. Its translation: CASSLALGGFSYEQYF. The chain carries TRBV7-2 and TRBJ2-7; possible D gene TRBD2, 5 bases. Trimming cost V 0 bases and J 0 bases, with 12 bases left between them. CDR1 is SGHTA, CDR2 FQGNSA, per germline. The CDR3 consists of 16 residues.

The gene calls are TRBV19 and TRBJ2-3; 10 bases are shared with TRBD1. Unmatched junction bases numbered 2, after V lost 5 bases and J lost 6 bases. Germline CDR1 is LNHDA and CDR2 is SQIVND (reference sequence). The CDR3 is made up of 13 amino acids. The CDR3 DNA reads as TGTGCCAGTAGTGGACAGGGGGGCGATACGCAGTATTTT. As protein: CASSGQGGDTQYF. Combining the CDR3 with reference TRBV19 and TRBJ2-3 gives the whole variable domain DGGITQSPKYLFRKEGQNVTLSCEQNLNHDAMYWYRQDPGQGLRLIYYSQIVNDFQKGDIAEGYSVSREKKESFPLTVTSAQKNPTAFYLCASSGQGGDTQYFGPGTRLTVL.

This clone was seen just once. V usage is TRBV11-2 and J usage is TRBJ2-7, with 10 positions matching TRBD2. The CDR3 contains 14 residues. The germline CDR1 and CDR2 sequences are SGHAT and FQNNGV. The V gene end was trimmed by 4 bases and the J gene end by 6 bases; junction bases not matched to a gene: 6. The CDR3 protein is CASSSSGGVAEQYF. CDR3 coding DNA: TGTGCCAGCAGCTCGAGCGGGGGGGTCGCCGAGCAGTACTTC.

In nucleotides, the CDR3 is TGTGCCAGCAGCTCCCGGACATATGGTAGGGAGACCCAGTACTTC. The encoded protein is CASSSRTYGRETQYF. The V and J genes are TRBV5-4 and TRBJ2-5; D is possibly TRBD1 (5 bases). Deletions cut 3 bases from V and 5 bases from J, with 17 bases between. The CDR3 loop spans 15 amino acids. CDR1 and CDR2 from the germline V gene are SGHNT and YYREEE (reference sequence).

Notes on this clone: The sample carries other DNA sequences with the same CDR3. The V and J genes are TRBV2 and TRBJ1-2; tentatively, D is TRBD1 (6 bases). Germline V gene sequence: CDR1 SNHLY, CDR2 FYNNEI. The CDR3 contains 12 residues. The V and J ends lost 6 bases and 4 bases respectively, with 9 bases between them. CDR3 residues: CASRPGVYGYTF. CDR3 sequence (DNA): TGTGCCAGCAGGCCAGGGGTCTATGGCTACACCTTC. Full variable domain (missing parts from reference TRBV2 and TRBJ1-2): EPEVTQTPSHQVTQMGQEVILRCVPISNHLYFYWYRQILGQKVEFLVSFYNNEISEKSEIFDDQFSVERPDGSNFTLKIRSTKLEDSAMYFCASRPGVYGYTFGSGTRLTVV.

CDR3 sequence reads: CASSQDLGDTGGYGYTF. The DNA for the CDR3 is TGTGCCAGCAGCCAAGATTTGGGTGACACAGGGGGGTATGGCTACACCTTC. The chain is built from TRBV3-1 (or the pseudogene TRBV3-2) and TRBJ1-2; 8 nucleotides agree with TRBD1. Germline V gene lookup returns CDR1 LGHDT and CDR2 YNNKEL (reference sequence). The CDR3 has 17 amino acids. The V gene end was trimmed by 0 bases and the J gene end by 5 bases; junction bases not matched to a gene: 11.

This clone was detected a few times. The chain recombines TRBV4-3 with TRBJ2-5, with TRBD1 identical over 12 bases. Germline V lookup: CDR1 LGHNA, CDR2 YSLEER. Trimming at V came to 1 base and at J to 5 bases, leaving 8 bases not matched to a gene. This CDR3 has 17 amino acids. The CDR3 loop reads CASSQAPPGQGAETQYF. CDR3 nucleotides: TGCGCCAGCAGCCAAGCCCCTCCGGGACAGGGGGCGGAGACCCAGTACTTC.

CDR3 residues: CASSSLAGGHSGELFF. The CDR3 DNA follows: TGTGCCAGCAGCTCGCTAGCGGGGGGGCACAGCGGGGAGCTGTTTTTT. This rearrangement joins TRBV5-4 to TRBJ2-2; TRBD2 matches at 12 bases. The length of the CDR3 is 16 residues. V was clipped by 3 bases and J by 7 bases; unmatched bases: 7. Germline CDR1 SGHNT, CDR2 YYREEE (reference sequence).

The genes are TRBV30 and TRBJ2-5; D unclear. CDR1 is GTSNPN and CDR2 is SVGIG in the germline V gene (reference sequence). Trimming took 3 bases from V and 5 from J, leaving 16 bases between them. The CDR3 is made up of 14 amino acids. The CDR3 loop reads CAWRIRSRWETQYF. CDR3 DNA: TGTGCCTGGAGAATCAGGTCCCGTTGGGAGACCCAGTACTTC. The full variable domain, with the rest looked up from reference TRBV30 and TRBJ2-5, is SQTIHQWPATLVQPVGSPLSLECTVEGTSNPNLYWYRQAAGRGLQLLFYSVGIGQISSEVPQNLSASRPQDRQFILSSKKLLLSDSGFYLCAWRIRSRWETQYFGPGTRLLVL.

The rearrangement joins TRBV30 to TRBJ1-5; 8 bases are shared with TRBD1. This CDR3 comprises 17 residues. V lost 3 bases and J lost 2; bases outside the gene matches: 12. The germline V gene encodes CDR1 GTSNPN and CDR2 SVGIG (reference sequence). The CDR3 DNA sequence: TGTGCCTGGAGCAAAAGGACAGGGAGTCGCGGCAATCAGCCCCAGCATTTT. Its translation is CAWSKRTGSRGNQPQHF.